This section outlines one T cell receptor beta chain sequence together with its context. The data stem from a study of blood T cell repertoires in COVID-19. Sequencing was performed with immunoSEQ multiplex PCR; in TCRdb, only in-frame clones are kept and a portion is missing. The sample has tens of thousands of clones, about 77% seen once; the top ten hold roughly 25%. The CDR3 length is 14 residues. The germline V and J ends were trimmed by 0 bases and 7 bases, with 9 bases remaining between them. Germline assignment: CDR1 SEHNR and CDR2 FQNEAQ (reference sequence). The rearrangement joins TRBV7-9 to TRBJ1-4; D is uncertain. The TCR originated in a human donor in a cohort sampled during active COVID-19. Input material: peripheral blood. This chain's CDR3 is CASSLATRAEKLFF. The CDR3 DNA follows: TGTGCCAGCAGCTTAGCGACGAGGGCTGAAAAACTGTTTTTT.